This is a list of T cell receptor beta chains from one sample in a study of blood T cell repertoires in COVID-19. Some clones are missing from TCRdb's copy, which holds only in-frame ones; the method was immunoSEQ multiplex PCR. This sample has about 230,000 clones; 81% occur once, and the top ten carry around 8%. The sample was peripheral blood. The receptor set was obtained from a woman older than 75 with acute or convalescent COVID-19. CDR3s include the opening cysteine and the closing phenylalanine or tryptophan. A D gene is named only where the DNA matches it firmly. Not every row has a clone size; where given, it reads once, few, many or a size class.

TRBV3-1/TRBV3-2	TRBJ1-6	few	TRBD1	CASSETGTGGYSPLHF	TGTGCCAGCAGCGAAACCGGGACAGGGGGTTATTCACCCCTCCACTTT
TRBV28	TRBJ1-2	.	TRBD1	CASRRDSTRRYGYTF	TGTGCCAGCAGGAGGGACAGCACCCGAAGATATGGCTACACCTTC
TRBV6-5	TRBJ1-2	.	TRBD1	CASSYSDRDYGYTF	TGTGCCAGCAGTTACTCGGACAGGGACTATGGCTACACCTTC
TRBV5-1	TRBJ1-2	.	TRBD1	CASSLDFPGQGYYGYTF	TGCGCCAGCAGCTTGGATTTTCCGGGACAGGGTTACTATGGCTACACCTTC
TRBV2	TRBJ1-4	.	.	CASRANEKLFF	TGTGCCAGCAGAGCGAATGAAAAACTGTTTTTT
TRBV5-1	TRBJ1-1	few	TRBD1	CASSGQGVPEAFF	TGCGCCAGCTCTGGACAGGGGGTACCTGAAGCTTTCTTT
TRBV28	TRBJ1-1	.	TRBD1	CASSTDRGTMNTEAFF	TGTGCCAGCAGTACGGACAGGGGAACGATGAACACTGAAGCTTTCTTT
TRBV19	TRBJ2-3	.	.	CASSISTTDTQYF	TGTGCCAGTAGTATTAGTACCACAGATACGCAGTATTTT
TRBV19	TRBJ2-2	.	TRBD2	CASSRLAGNTGELFF	TGTGCCAGTAGTAGACTAGCGGGAAACACCGGGGAGCTGTTTTTT
TRBV5-1	TRBJ2-5	.	TRBD1	CASSLGGTAQETQYF	TGCGCCAGCAGCTTGGGGGGGACAGCACAAGAGACCCAGTACTTC
TRBV3-1/TRBV3-2	TRBJ1-2	.	TRBD1	CASSQGAGQGLSGYTF	TGTGCCAGCAGCCAAGGTGCGGGACAGGGGCTTAGTGGCTACACCTTC
TRBV6-5	TRBJ1-1	.	.	CASTGRRIGSTEAFF	TGTGCCAGCACGGGTCGCCGAATCGGGAGCACTGAAGCTTTCTTT
TRBV28	TRBJ1-4	.	.	CASSLIGQGGEKLFF	TGTGCCAGCAGTTTAATCGGGCAGGGCGGTGAAAAACTGTTTTTT
TRBV5-1	TRBJ2-3	many	TRBD1	CASSWGQRTDTQYF	TGCGCCAGCAGCTGGGGACAGAGGACAGATACGCAGTATTTT
TRBV7-7	TRBJ2-5	.	.	CASSTSSGETQYF	TGTGCCAGCAGCACTAGTTCGGGGGAGACCCAGTACTTC
TRBV5-8	TRBJ2-1	.	TRBD1	CASSLPGGFYNEQFF	TGTGCCAGCAGCCTTCCAGGGGGCTTCTACAATGAGCAGTTCTTC
TRBV11-2	TRBJ2-7	.	TRBD1	CASRPRTGAYEQYF	TGTGCCAGCAGGCCAAGGACAGGGGCCTACGAGCAGTACTTC
TRBV18	TRBJ1-2	.	.	CASSTLGDSYGYTF	TGTGCCAGCTCAACCTTGGGGGACTCTTATGGCTACACCTTC
TRBV7-2	TRBJ2-3	once	TRBD2	CASSKAFSGSGDTQYF	TGTGCCAGCAGCAAAGCATTTAGCGGGAGTGGAGATACGCAGTATTTT
TRBV10-2	TRBJ2-6	.	TRBD1	CATFEPGQGSGANVLTF	TGCGCCACTTTTGAACCGGGACAGGGATCTGGGGCCAACGTCCTGACTTTC
TRBV7-2	TRBJ1-1	.	.	CASSLVRGTIEAFF	TGTGCCAGCAGCTTAGTCCGAGGAACAATTGAAGCTTTCTTT
TRBV5-1	TRBJ2-7	.	.	CASSSTISGPSYEQYF	TGCGCCAGCAGCTCCACCATTAGCGGCCCCTCCTACGAGCAGTACTTC
TRBV18	TRBJ2-7	.	.	CASSPRGDHEQYF	TGTGCCAGCTCACCACGGGGGGACCACGAGCAGTACTTC
TRBV5-1	TRBJ2-7	.	.	CASSPQQGSTYEQYF	TGCGCCAGCAGCCCGCAGCAGGGATCCACTTACGAGCAGTACTTC
TRBV9	TRBJ2-3	many	.	CASSIGDTQYF	TGTGCCAGCAGCATCGGGGATACGCAGTATTTT
TRBV6-4	TRBJ1-2	.	.	CASSPRDNPLANGTNYGYTF	TGTGCCAGCAGCCCCCGGGATAACCCCCTCGCCAATGGCACTAACTATGGCTACACCTTC
TRBV7-2	TRBJ1-5	.	.	CASSPRGGSNQPQHF	TGTGCCAGCAGCCCCCGGGGTGGGAGCAATCAGCCCCAGCATTTT
TRBV7-2	TRBJ2-7	.	TRBD2	CASSLGPLAGGSYEQYF	TGTGCCAGCAGCTTAGGGCCGCTAGCGGGAGGATCCTACGAGCAGTACTTC
TRBV19	TRBJ1-1	.	.	CASKRPPHGEAFF	TGTGCCAGTAAGCGACCCCCCCACGGCGAAGCTTTCTTT
TRBV7-8	TRBJ1-5	.	TRBD1	CASSSRQGQPQHF	TGTGCCAGCAGCTCCCGACAGGGACAGCCCCAGCATTTT
TRBV11-1	TRBJ2-2	.	TRBD2	CASSRLAGGLVGELFF	TGTGCCAGCAGCCGACTAGCGGGGGGGCTCGTCGGGGAGCTGTTTTTT
TRBV29-1	TRBJ2-2	once	TRBD1	CSVETGAAGSGELFF	TGCAGCGTTGAGACAGGGGCGGCAGGCTCCGGGGAGCTGTTTTTT
TRBV3-1/TRBV3-2	TRBJ2-2	.	TRBD1	CASSQDRHRGRTGELFF	TGTGCCAGCAGCCAAGATCGACATAGGGGGCGCACCGGGGAGCTGTTTTTT
TRBV15	TRBJ2-5	.	.	CATSRDIRETQYF	TGTGCCACCAGCAGAGATATCCGAGAGACCCAGTACTTC
TRBV7-9	TRBJ2-3	.	.	CASSPGWLDTQYF	TGTGCCAGCAGCCCCGGGTGGCTGGATACGCAGTATTTT
TRBV28	TRBJ1-3	.	.	CASSLSFHRRISGNTIYF	TGTGCCAGCAGTTTATCGTTTCACAGGAGAATCTCTGGAAACACCATATATTTT
TRBV24-1	TRBJ2-2	few	TRBD2	CATSDGLAGGPITNTGELFF	TGTGCCACCAGTGACGGTTTAGCGGGAGGGCCGATAACGAACACCGGGGAGCTGTTTTTT
TRBV3-1/TRBV3-2	TRBJ2-7	.	.	CASSQDRSQRASYEQYF	TGTGCCAGCAGCCAAGATCGGAGCCAGCGGGCTTCCTACGAGCAGTACTTC
TRBV18	TRBJ2-2	.	TRBD1	CASSPRRQGADTGELFF	TGTGCCAGCTCACCACGGCGTCAGGGGGCTGACACCGGGGAGCTGTTTTTT
TRBV11-2	TRBJ2-7	.	.	CASSLVGSGTPSEQYF	TGTGCCAGCAGCTTAGTCGGTAGCGGAACCCCGAGCGAGCAGTACTTC
TRBV14	TRBJ2-2	few	.	CASSQVIRGTGELFF	TGTGCCAGCAGCCAAGTTATCCGCGGCACCGGGGAGCTGTTTTTT
TRBV19	TRBJ2-2	.	.	CASSIGQNTGELFF	TGTGCCAGTAGTATAGGGCAGAACACCGGGGAGCTGTTTTTT
TRBV5-1	TRBJ1-2	.	.	CASSPDSGYGYTF	TGCGCCAGCAGCCCGGACAGCGGTTATGGCTACACCTTC
TRBV9	TRBJ1-2	.	.	CASSARERYGYTF	TGTGCCAGCAGCGCCAGGGAACGCTATGGCTACACCTTC
TRBV3-1/TRBV3-2	TRBJ1-2	.	TRBD1	CASSQGQGPPLMSGYTF	TGTGCCAGCAGCCAAGGACAGGGGCCTCCCTTAATGAGCGGCTACACCTTC
TRBV5-1	TRBJ2-6	.	.	CASSLVVSPSSGNVLTF	TGCGCCAGCAGCTTGGTTGTTAGCCCATCCTCGGGGAACGTCCTGACTTTC
TRBV28	TRBJ2-5	.	.	CASRRQETQYF	TGTGCCAGCAGACGGCAAGAGACCCAGTACTTC
TRBV3-1/TRBV3-2	TRBJ1-2	.	TRBD1	CASSQDRGTGSATGYTF	TGTGCCAGCAGCCAAGATAGGGGGACAGGGTCCGCGACTGGCTACACCTTC
TRBV20-1	TRBJ2-2	.	.	CSAGRGGELFF	TGCAGTGCGGGCAGAGGGGGGGAGCTGTTTTTT
TRBV10-3	TRBJ2-7	once	TRBD2	CAISERGGYYEQYF	TGTGCCATCAGCGAGCGGGGGGGATACTACGAGCAGTACTTC
TRBV18	TRBJ2-7	.	.	CASSTTQSGYEQYF	TGTGCCAGCTCAACGACCCAATCGGGATACGAGCAGTACTTC
TRBV6-5	TRBJ2-7	.	TRBD1	CASAHRAGQGYEQYF	TGTGCCAGCGCCCATAGGGCAGGACAGGGCTACGAGCAGTACTTC
TRBV24-1	TRBJ2-7	once	TRBD2	CATSDLRRTSSYEQYF	TGTGCCACCAGTGATTTGCGTAGGACTAGCTCCTACGAGCAGTACTTC
TRBV5-6	TRBJ2-1	.	TRBD2	CASSPHLAGAPNEQFF	TGTGCCAGCAGCCCACACCTAGCGGGAGCCCCCAATGAGCAGTTCTTC
TRBV5-4	TRBJ2-7	.	.	CASSRGGSYVYEQYF	TGTGCCAGCAGCCGAGGGGGTTCCTACGTCTACGAGCAGTACTTC
TRBV7-6	TRBJ2-7	.	TRBD2	CASSPGTSGDSYEQYF	TGTGCCAGCAGCCCAGGGACTAGCGGGGACTCCTACGAGCAGTACTTC
TRBV7-2	TRBJ1-2	.	.	CASSFDERVRGYTF	TGTGCCAGCAGCTTCGATGAACGGGTTCGCGGCTACACCTTC
TRBV9	TRBJ2-1	.	TRBD2	CASSAGYLAGYNEQFF	TGTGCCAGCAGCGCCGGGTACTTAGCGGGTTACAATGAGCAGTTCTTC